The clone carrying this T cell receptor (beta chain) was observed at least ten times. This record belongs to a study of T cells in Graves' hyperthyroidism and ophthalmopathy. 8.5 to 10 ml of fresh peripheral blood supplied the PBMCs. The TCR beta CDR3 regions underwent amplification using RNA transcripts as the source. The TCR CDR3 first-round RT-PCR relied on the HTBI primer set. TCRdb re-called the multiplex PCR reads with MiXCR, one entry per CDR3 protein. The sample contains 250,000 to 300,000 distinct CDR3 sequences, about 15% of which appear only once. The sequence came from a woman in her forties or fifties with Graves' hyperthyroidism that later progressed to Graves' ophthalmopathy. The sequencing input was blood.

Written as DNA, the CDR3 is TGTGCCAGCAGTCTCCGGGGGGTACGGCATCAGCCCCAGCATTTT. Translated, it gives CASSLRGVRHQPQHF. The gene calls are TRBV28 and TRBJ1-5; D might be TRBD1 (5 bases). From germline, CDR1 is MDHEN and CDR2 SYDVKM. The length of the CDR3 is 15 residues. Trimming removed 5 bases from V and 5 bases from J, with 16 bases in between.